This TCR beta chain stems from a study of cytomegalovirus exposure and HLA in healthy donors (dated by TCRdb to about 2017). Background on the whole study: According to an earlier analysis of 587 of the donors, roughly 180 million T cells yielded 90 million to 140 million unique TCR beta sequences and 276 Gb of sequence data. An early release covering around 630 HLA-typed donors comprised approximately 290 gigabases of sequencing data and around 80 million unique TCR sequences. The genetic ancestry cluster associated with self-reported Caucasian donors included approximately 85% of the 300 to 400 genotyped donors. The study aimed to test whether signatures of past pathogen exposure could be identified by cataloging public T cell receptors. The T cell repertoires of under 700 subjects were profiled by immunosequencing and related to cytomegalovirus serostatus. Along with the approximately 700-subject first cohort, a separate validation cohort of over 90 different subjects was used. The study combined high-throughput TCR immunosequencing, statistical association of individual TCRs with disease status, and machine learning to predict cytomegalovirus infection status. In a later analysis, previously published TCR beta repertoires from 500 to 750 donors were re-analyzed and high-resolution HLA genotyping was added so that TCR occurrence patterns could be studied. Rather than using new phenotypic data, the later analysis identified candidate immune exposures from TCR beta sequences and from how often those sequences occurred across donors. To decide whether each TCR beta V gene segment behaved as functional or pseudogenic, an earlier analysis of some 540 of the donors relied on high-throughput TCR beta sequencing. Donor age, sex, ethnicity and CMV serostatus were compiled together with the repertoire data. A later genetic analysis took genome-wide SNP genotypes for about three fifths of the roughly 670 donors and used that subset as a discovery cohort. All discovery cohort repertoires had been generated on a single sequencing platform. HLA typing included class I and class II loci at four-digit resolution. The number of typed donors differed by locus: about 620-640 for A, B, C, DRB1 and DQB1; 522 for DQA1; roughly 600 for DPA1; and roughly 470 for DPB1. A few DR-DQ haplotypes were handled as single units for association and clustering because linkage in the cohort was strong. Across under 500 genotyped donors of the cohort, an average of about 240,000 unique TCR beta nucleotide sequences per donor were sequenced, and approximately 17% of those sequences were non-productive.

Preparation of the library involved the immunoSEQ multiplex PCR assay. For the multiplex PCR, a mixture combining 60 forward primers for TCR Vbeta segments and 13 reverse primers for TCR Jbeta segments was used. The CDR3 region of rearranged TCR beta genes was amplified from genomic DNA by a multiplex PCR assay. The amplified TCR beta libraries were sequenced on the Illumina HiSeq System as 87-base-pair reads. Processing in the source paper ran as follows. Across the 640 or so repertoires, a later analysis counted approximately 75 million unique TCR beta chains, 9.5 million to 13 million of which were shared by at least two donors. Raw reads were error-corrected and collapsed into unique sequences with a nearest-neighbor algorithm that merged closely related sequences to remove PCR and sequencing errors. V, D and J gene segments were assigned by aligning CDR3 sequences to IMGT reference sequences. For a sequence to be retained, a match of at least six nucleotides was required to both a V gene segment and a J gene segment. A rearrangement counted as productive if the CDR3 had no stop codons and remained in frame with V and J, and every other rearrangement counted as non-productive. CDR3 was defined according to IMGT convention as the region running from the second conserved V-encoded cysteine to the conserved J-encoded phenylalanine. The earlier analysis of about 640 of the donors excluded any sequence lacking an unambiguous match to a single V gene segment. An earlier analysis of about 600 of the donors called V segments functional above 56.7% productive rearrangements and segregating when the between-donor standard deviation exceeded 5%. To diagnose cytomegalovirus status from the catalog of TCR beta chain sequences, a statistical classification framework was built. In a later analysis, TCR nucleotide sequences were compared against IMGT/GENE-DB human TR gene sequences so that V and J genes could be assigned. Using the TCRdist pipeline, a later analysis assigned CDR3 sequences along with most-parsimonious VDJ recombination scenarios. In a later analysis, each TCR beta chain was defined by its CDR3 amino acid sequence together with its V-gene family, and reads lacking a unique V-gene family were excluded. In a later analysis, several hundred highly shared, low-generation-probability nucleotide sequences were removed to address suspected cross-contamination and a sequencing artifact. In a later analysis, a clonal expansion index was calculated for each public chain from normalized within-repertoire ranks of inferred template counts. In a later analysis, generation probabilities were computed with a VDJ recombination model fitted to out-of-frame rearrangements, and the resulting probabilities were checked against IGoR. Hypergeometric tests were used in a later analysis to score TCR-TCR, TCR-HLA and TCR-CMV co-occurrence, with a repertoire-size bias correction applied to the TCR pairs. A later analysis estimated false discovery rates by permuting HLA or CMV assignments 20 times. In a later analysis, co-occurring TCRs were grouped with DBSCAN, and TCRdist sequence similarity was added when clustering was performed within HLA-allele-positive subsets. Repertoires with fewer than 30,000 or more than 120,000 public chains, plus five repertoires with anomalous nucleotide sharing, were excluded from co-occurrence clustering. This immuneACCESS table, as held by TCRdb, lists in-frame sequences with V and J called but not all clones. Of the missing ones, under half trace to an unresolved V gene in checked studies; the others have no known cause. V and J calls and clone size come straight from that table; D and trimming were deduced from the DNA. The sample table shows 130,000 or so clones, and roughly 8.3% are seen once. The top ten hold 5% to 7% of the sample.

Ends trimmed: V by 3 bases, J by 4 bases; bases unmatched to a gene: 5. CDR1 SGDLS and CDR2 YYNGEE are derived from the germline V gene. The CDR3 runs 15 amino acids, cysteine and phenylalanine included. The read is trimmed to its CDR3 DNA, 45 bases read in frame from base 1. What the authors observed across the whole study: Some IMGT-functional V segments, including TRBV6-2 and TRBV6-3, could not be told apart with the 87-base-pair reads, so those segments were excluded. In a later genetic analysis, a missense DCLRE1C variant was associated with V-gene and J-gene trimming of TCR beta chains, and the association was replicated in an independent cohort. Because some donors lacked HLA typing at each locus, the association tests relied only on the typed subset. Cytomegalovirus status was reported to be diagnosed by the classifier with high specificity and sensitivity in both the original and validation cohorts. CMV serostatus was the only immune exposure information available for the cohort. A few of the identified cytomegalovirus-associated TCR beta chains were confirmed in vitro to be specific for cytomegalovirus antigens. Because counts were too low, some 17 rarely observed V segments, including chromosome 9 orphons, were excluded from the earlier analysis of around 640 of the donors. Only TCR beta chains were sequenced in this cohort, and the absence of alpha or paired-chain data limited detectable features. Linkage disequilibrium might explain the correlated functional status among segregating V segments, but an unknown experimental factor could not be excluded. While some public TCRs were present in many individuals, most TCR sequences turned up only very rarely across donors. Specific HLA alleles were associated with 16,951 TCR beta sequences at a false discovery rate of 0.05 in a later analysis. The authors suggested that the approach could potentially be extended to other disease states and immunological phenotypes. In a later analysis, TCR association rates were found to vary across HLA loci, with the most associated TCRs seen for DRB1 alleles and the fewest for HLA-C alleles. A later analysis reported that several top co-occurrence clusters appeared linked to parvovirus B19, influenza, CMV and Epstein-Barr virus. A group of highly shared sequence variants was considered likely to be a technical artifact of the sequencing pipeline. A further reported finding was that TCR beta sequences accurately predicted the HLA-A and HLA-B alleles for most subjects in the first cohort. The study gave a list of around 170 TCR beta chains associated with cytomegalovirus. In an earlier analysis of more than 450 of the donors, most TCR beta V segments were observed in productive rearrangements about 90% or about 30% of the time, broadly matching IMGT annotations. A later genetic analysis reported fewer N-insertions in productive TCRs among donors in an Asian-associated ancestry cluster than the approximately 670-donor mean. Most CMV-associated TCR beta chains appeared to be HLA-restricted in a later analysis, and the HLA associations seemed to be driven largely by CMV exposure. When HLA alleles, especially DR and DQ, strongly co-occurred, TCR associations were difficult to assign to individual alleles. Sequencing depth was assumed to be roughly uniform across donors in the presence/absence analyses, though that assumption may not hold. In a later analysis, HLA-associated TCR beta chains were found to be more clonally expanded and to have lower generation probabilities than equally common non-associated chains.

Details on this clone: Its antigen is still unknown. Per-base qualities were not stored, and no clone one base away is much larger.

The cohort consisted of some 670 healthy bone marrow donors. Cohort members were all nominally healthy when sampled, although unrecorded immune exposures were likely present. The donor tested CMV seronegative and was one of the 352 seronegative cohort members. A peripheral blood sample was provided by each donor, and peripheral blood mononuclear cells were used for TCR beta sequencing. Genomic DNA was extracted from the blood cell samples with the Qiagen DNeasy Blood Extraction Kit. The receptor was derived from a man aged 35 to 55 in good health and CMV-seronegative. Input material: PBMCs. The V and J genes are TRBV9 and TRBJ2-1; TRBD2 lines up with 9 middle nucleotides. The sequenced DNA is TGTGCCAGCAGCGCTACTAGCGGGCAATACAATGAGCAGTTCTTC. Its protein is CASSATSGQYNEQFF.